This T cell receptor (beta chain) originates from a study of CD8 T cells in ankylosing spondylitis. Trimming took off 6 bases at V and 4 bases at J, with 15 bases between the two ends. The CDR3 is 15 residues long. Points from the study as a whole: The study identified a TCR beta motif of under ten highly homologous variants that appeared characteristic of ankylosing spondylitis blood.

From the 5' RACE reads, TCRdb called clonotypes with MiXCR, one entry per CDR3 protein. Altogether about 260,000 distinct CDR3 sequences are present, around 25% being singletons, with the ten largest covering over 0.55%. In its sample, this clonotype was seen many times. Its specificity is not known. Sequences were obtained from blood, either unsorted or a sorted T cell fraction (not recorded which). The chain is built from TRBV12-3 or TRBV12-4 and TRBJ1-4, with D perhaps matching TRBD1 (6 bases). The clonotype comes from a male donor with ankylosing spondylitis or in good health (not recorded which). The CDR3 DNA reads as TGTGCCAGCAGAGGGGGTTTGCGGGGTAATGAAAAACTGTTTTTT. Translation gives CASRGGLRGNEKLFF.